The subject of this entry is one T cell receptor beta chain. The entry originates in a study of control samples from healthy donors and cancer patients. V was pared by 2 bases and J by 3 bases, with 11 bases between. This CDR3 is built from 14 residues. Germline CDR1 is SEHNR and CDR2 is FQNEAQ (reference sequence). TCRdb's table, derived via immunoSEQ multiplex PCR, lists solely in-frame clones and lacks some. The data show approximately 72,000 clones, around nine tenths seen once. The sequenced material came from blood. The sequence was collected from a man aged 50-59 years in good health. The rearrangement uses TRBV7-9 and TRBJ2-7, with D unclear. Here the CDR3 reads CASSLMDHFYEQYF. The CDR3 DNA reads as TGTGCCAGCAGCTTAATGGACCACTTCTACGAGCAGTACTTC.